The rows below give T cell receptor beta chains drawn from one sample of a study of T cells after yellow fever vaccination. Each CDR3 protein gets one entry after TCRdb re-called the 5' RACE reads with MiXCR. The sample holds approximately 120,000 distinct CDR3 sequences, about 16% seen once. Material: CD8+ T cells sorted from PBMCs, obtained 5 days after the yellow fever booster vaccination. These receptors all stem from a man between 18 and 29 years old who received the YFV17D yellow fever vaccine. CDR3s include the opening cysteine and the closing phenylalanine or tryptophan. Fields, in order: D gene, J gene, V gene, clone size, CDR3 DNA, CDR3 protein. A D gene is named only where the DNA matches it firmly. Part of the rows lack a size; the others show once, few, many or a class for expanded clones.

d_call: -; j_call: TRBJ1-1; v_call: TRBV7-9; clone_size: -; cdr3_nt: TGTGCCACCGGGGGGATTGAAGCTTTCTTT; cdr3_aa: CATGGIEAFF
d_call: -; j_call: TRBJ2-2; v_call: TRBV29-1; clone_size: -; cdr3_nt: TGCAGCGTTGAAGGATTTGACAGGCACACCGGGGAGCTGTTTTTT; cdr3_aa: CSVEGFDRHTGELFF
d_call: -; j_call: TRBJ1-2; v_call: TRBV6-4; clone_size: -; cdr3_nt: TGTGCCAGCAGTGACTCCGGGACCCGTGGCTACACCTTC; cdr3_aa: CASSDSGTRGYTF
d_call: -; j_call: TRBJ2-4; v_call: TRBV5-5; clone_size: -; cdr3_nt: TGTGCCAACCTCAGGACGGGGGTTCGCATTCAGTACTTC; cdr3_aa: CANLRTGVRIQYF
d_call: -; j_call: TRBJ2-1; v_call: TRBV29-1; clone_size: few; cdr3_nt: TGCAGCGTTGAGTTGGGGTATGAGCAGTTCTTC; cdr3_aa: CSVELGYEQFF
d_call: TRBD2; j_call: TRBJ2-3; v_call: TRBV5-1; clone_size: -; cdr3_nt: TGCGCCAGCAGCCTAAGCCTAGCGGGAACCACAGATACGCAGTATTTT; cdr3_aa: CASSLSLAGTTDTQYF
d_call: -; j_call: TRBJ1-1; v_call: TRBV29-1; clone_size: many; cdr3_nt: TGCAGCTCATTAGGGGTCCCTTTGGGGGTGGACACTGAAGCTTTCTTT; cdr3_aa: CSSLGVPLGVDTEAFF
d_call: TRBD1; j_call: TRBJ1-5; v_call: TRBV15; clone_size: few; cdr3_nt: TGTGCCACCAGCAGTCCTGGACAGGGGAATCAGCCCCAGCATTTT; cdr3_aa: CATSSPGQGNQPQHF
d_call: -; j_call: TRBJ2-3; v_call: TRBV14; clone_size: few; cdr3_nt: TGTGCCAGCAGCCAAGATCTAGGCACAGATACGCAGTATTTT; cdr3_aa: CASSQDLGTDTQYF
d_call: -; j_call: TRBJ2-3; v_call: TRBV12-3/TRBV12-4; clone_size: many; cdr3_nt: TGTGCCAGCAGCTTTGGGACCTCCGGACGCACAGATACGCAGTATTTT; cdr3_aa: CASSFGTSGRTDTQYF
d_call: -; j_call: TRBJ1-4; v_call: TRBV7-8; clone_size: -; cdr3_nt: TGTGCCAGCAGCTCCCGGGGGGCAACTAATGAAAAACTGTTTTTT; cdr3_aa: CASSSRGATNEKLFF
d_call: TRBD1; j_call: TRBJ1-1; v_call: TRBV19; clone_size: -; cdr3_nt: TGTGCCAGTAGGAGACCCCCGGGACAGGAGAACACTGAAGCTTTCTTT; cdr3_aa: CASRRPPGQENTEAFF
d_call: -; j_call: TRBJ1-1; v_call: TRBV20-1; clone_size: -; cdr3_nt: TGCAGTGCTAGACCAGGGGAGGGCACTGAAGCTTTCTTT; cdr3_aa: CSARPGEGTEAFF
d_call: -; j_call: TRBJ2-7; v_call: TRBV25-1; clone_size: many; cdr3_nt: TGTGCCAGCAGTCTCGGTCCTGGACATGTCTACGAGCAGTACTTC; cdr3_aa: CASSLGPGHVYEQYF
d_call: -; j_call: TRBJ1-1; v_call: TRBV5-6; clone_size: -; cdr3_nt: TGTGCCAGCAGCTTGGCCGGGGTCACTGAAGCTTTCTTT; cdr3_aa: CASSLAGVTEAFF
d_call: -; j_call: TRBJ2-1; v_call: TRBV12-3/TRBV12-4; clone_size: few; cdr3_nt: TGTGCCAGCAGCCCCCCAGTCGCGGGGCGTAATGAAGAGCAGTTCTTC; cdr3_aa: CASSPPVAGRNEEQFF
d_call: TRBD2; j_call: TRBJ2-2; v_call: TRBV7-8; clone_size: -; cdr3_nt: TGTGCCAGCAGCCAACTCCCGGGAGGCGCCGGGGAGCTGTTTTTT; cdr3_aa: CASSQLPGGAGELFF
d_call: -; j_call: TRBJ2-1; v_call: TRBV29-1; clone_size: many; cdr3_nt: TGCAGCGTGGGCGGGGTCGATCGCTACAATGAGCAGTTCTTC; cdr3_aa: CSVGGVDRYNEQFF
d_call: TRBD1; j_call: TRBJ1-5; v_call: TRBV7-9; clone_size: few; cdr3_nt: TGTGCCAGCAGCTTTAGTACAGGGGGCTTCAATCAGCCCCAGCATTTT; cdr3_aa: CASSFSTGGFNQPQHF
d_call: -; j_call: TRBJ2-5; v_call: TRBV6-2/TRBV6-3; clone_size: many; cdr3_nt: TGTGCCAGCAGTTCCGTAACGGTAGGGGAGACCCAGTACTTC; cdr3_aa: CASSSVTVGETQYF
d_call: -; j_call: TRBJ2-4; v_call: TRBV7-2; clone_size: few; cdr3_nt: TGTGCCAGCAGCCGACCTTATGGCTTAGGGGCCAAAAACATTCAGTACTTC; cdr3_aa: CASSRPYGLGAKNIQYF
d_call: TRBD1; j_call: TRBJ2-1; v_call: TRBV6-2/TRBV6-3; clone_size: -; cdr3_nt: TGTGCCAGCAGTTATTTGGTGGGACAGGGAACCTACAATGAGCAGTTCTTC; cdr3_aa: CASSYLVGQGTYNEQFF
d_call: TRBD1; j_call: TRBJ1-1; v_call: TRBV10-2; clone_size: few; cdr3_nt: TGCGCCAGCAGTGAAGAAGTGGGACAGGGGAACACTGAAGCTTTCTTT; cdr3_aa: CASSEEVGQGNTEAFF
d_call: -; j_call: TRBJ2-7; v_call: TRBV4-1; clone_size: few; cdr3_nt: TGCGCCAGCAGCCAAGTCGGGGATGTCTCCTACGAGCAGTACTTC; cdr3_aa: CASSQVGDVSYEQYF
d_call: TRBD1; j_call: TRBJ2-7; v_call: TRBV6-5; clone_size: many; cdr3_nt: TGTGCCAGCAGTTGGGGGACAGGGGGCTACGAGCAGTACTTC; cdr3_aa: CASSWGTGGYEQYF
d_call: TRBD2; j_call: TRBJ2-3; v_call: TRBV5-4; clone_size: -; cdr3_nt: TGTGCCAGCAGCCGGGGACTAGCGGGGGCCACTTCAGATACGCAGTATTTT; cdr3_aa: CASSRGLAGATSDTQYF
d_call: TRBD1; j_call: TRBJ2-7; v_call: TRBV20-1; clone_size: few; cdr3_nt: TGCAGTGCTAGAGATCGGGACAGCACGAACGAGCAGTACTTC; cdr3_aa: CSARDRDSTNEQYF
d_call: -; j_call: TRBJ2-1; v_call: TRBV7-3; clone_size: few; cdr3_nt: TGTGCCAGCAGCTTAGACGGGACAAGCTCCTACAATGAGCAGTTCTTC; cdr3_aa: CASSLDGTSSYNEQFF
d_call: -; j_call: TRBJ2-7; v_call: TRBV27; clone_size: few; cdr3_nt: TGTGCCAGCAGTTTAATGAGACCAGGACCCTACGAGCAGTACTTC; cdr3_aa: CASSLMRPGPYEQYF
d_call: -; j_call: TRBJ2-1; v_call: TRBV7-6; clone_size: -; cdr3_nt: TGTGCCAGCAGCGGGGGGCCCTACAATGAGCAGTTCTTC; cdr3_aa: CASSGGPYNEQFF
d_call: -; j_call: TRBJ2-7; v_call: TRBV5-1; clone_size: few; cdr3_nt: TGCGCCAGCAGCTCCGGGGTCTACTCCTACGAGCAGTACTTC; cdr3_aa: CASSSGVYSYEQYF
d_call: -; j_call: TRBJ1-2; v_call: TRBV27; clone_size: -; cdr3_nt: TGTGCCAGCAGTTTCAGCGGGGCAGGACGCTATGGCTACACCTTC; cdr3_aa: CASSFSGAGRYGYTF
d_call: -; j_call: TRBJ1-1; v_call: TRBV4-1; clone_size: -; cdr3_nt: TGCGCCAGCAGCCAAGATCCGCCAGGAACCGAATCTCGGTGGGGCACTGAAGCTTTCTTT; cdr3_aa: CASSQDPPGTESRWGTEAFF
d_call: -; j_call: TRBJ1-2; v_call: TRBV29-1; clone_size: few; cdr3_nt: TGCAGCGCAAACAGGGTGAAACCTCCCTGGGGCTACACCTTC; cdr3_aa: CSANRVKPPWGYTF
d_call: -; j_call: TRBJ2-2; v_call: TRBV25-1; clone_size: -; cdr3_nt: TGTGCCAGCAGTGGGGGATTGGCACTTCCCGGGGAGCTGTTTTTT; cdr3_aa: CASSGGLALPGELFF
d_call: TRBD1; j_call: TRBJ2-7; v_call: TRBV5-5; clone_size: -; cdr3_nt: TGTGCCAGCAGCTCAGCCACAGGGGGCTGGGGGGTCTACGAGCAGTACTTC; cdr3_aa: CASSSATGGWGVYEQYF
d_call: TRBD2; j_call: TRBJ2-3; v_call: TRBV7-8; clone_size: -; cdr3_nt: TGTGCCAGCAGCTTAGGTCTAGCGGGGCCCACAGATACGCAGTATTTT; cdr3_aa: CASSLGLAGPTDTQYF
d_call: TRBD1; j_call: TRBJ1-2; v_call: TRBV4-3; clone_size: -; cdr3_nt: TGCGCCAGCAGCCCGGATGACAGGGGGCTGTTCTATGGCTACACCTTC; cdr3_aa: CASSPDDRGLFYGYTF
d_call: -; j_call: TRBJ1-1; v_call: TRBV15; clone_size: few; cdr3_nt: TGTGCCACGGGGCGTACCCGATTAACTGAAGCTTTCTTT; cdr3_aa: CATGRTRLTEAFF
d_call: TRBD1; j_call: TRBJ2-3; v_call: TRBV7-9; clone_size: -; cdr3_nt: TGTGCCAGCAGCTCGACAGGGGGCATAGATACGCAGTATTTT; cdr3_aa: CASSSTGGIDTQYF
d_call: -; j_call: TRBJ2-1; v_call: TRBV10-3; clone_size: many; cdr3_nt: TGTGCCATCAGTAGTAGTGTAGATGAGCAGTTCTTC; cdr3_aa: CAISSSVDEQFF